Presented here are 26 T cell receptor beta chains from one specimen sequenced in a study of vaccination and CD4 T cells after COVID-19. An Oncomine TCR Beta short-read assay was used to sequence the DNA from cultured CD4+ T cells. Genomic DNA from cultured CD4+ T cells was extracted. TCRdb used MiXCR to reprocess the PCR reads, holding one entry per CDR3 protein. Among thousands of distinct CDR3 sequences, 28% were seen once, and the ten largest hold around a quarter. Treatment: roughly 10-day PBMC culture with coronavirus spike peptide pools or control peptides (ViraFEST assay). Researchers collected the unexposed donor's CD4+ T cells before the COVID-19 pandemic (2011-2018). Their antigens are not known. The source material was CD4+ T cells from blood, cultured in vitro. These receptors were collected from a human donor in good health.

This clonotype was counted only a few times. J is TRBJ2-1 and V is TRBV29-1; the match to TRBD2 covers 9 bases. The ends lost 3 bases at V and 1 base at J; junction bases unmatched: 4. Germline CDR1 is SQVTM and CDR2 is ANQGSEA. The CDR3 length is 15 residues. The CDR3 protein is CSVEGREGSYNEQFF. DNA of the CDR3: TGCAGCGTTGAGGGGCGGGAGGGTTCCTACAATGAGCAGTTCTTC.

The chain carries TRBV7-3 and TRBJ1-3, with TRBD1 matching over 7 bases. The CDR3 extends over 16 amino acids. Germline V gives CDR1 SGHTA, CDR2 FQGTGA. The J segment lost 0 bases and the V segment lost 5 bases, leaving 7 bases of the junction unmatched. The CDR3 DNA is TGTGCCAGCAGCCCCGGGACAGCTGCCTCTGGAAACACCATATATTTT. It translates to CASSPGTAASGNTIYF.

V gene TRBV20-1 combines with J gene TRBJ1-2, with D unclear. V lost 3 bases, J lost 4 bases, and 9 bases lay in between. Germline assignment: CDR1 DFQATT and CDR2 SNEGSKA (reference sequence). This CDR3 is 12 amino acids long. Here the CDR3 DNA reads TGCAGTGCTAGTCGACTGGGCTATGGCTACACCTTC. This sequence encodes CSASRLGYGYTF.

This clonotype appeared a few times. The chain links TRBV6-5 to TRBJ2-3; possibly TRBD2 for D (6 bases). With 1 base removed from V and 0 bases from J, the gap between germline ends came to 11 bases. Germline V CDR1 and CDR2: MNHEY, SVGAGI. The length of the CDR3 is 16 residues. Written as DNA, the CDR3 is TGTGCCAGCAGTTACTTAGCGGAGCTAAGCACAGATACGCAGTATTTT. Translation gives CASSYLAELSTDTQYF.

This clonotype turned up a few times. J is TRBJ2-3 and V is TRBV6-5; TRBD2 matches at 13 bases. The V segment lost 2 bases and the J segment 3 bases; nucleotides outside the gene matches: 8. Germline V CDR1 and CDR2: MNHEY, SVGAGI. This CDR3 spans 18 amino acids. CDR3 amino acids: CASSYLGLAGSSTDTQYF. The CDR3 nucleotides read TGTGCCAGCAGTTACCTGGGACTAGCGGGATCTAGTACAGATACGCAGTATTTT.

The rearrangement uses TRBV27 and TRBJ2-3; 7 bases are shared with TRBD1. CDR1 and CDR2 (germline): MNHEY, SMNVEV (reference sequence). Germline trimming cut 10 bases from V and 4 bases from J; bases unmatched to any gene: 11. The CDR3 spans 14 residues. The CDR3 reads CATQTYRGADTQYF. CDR3 DNA: TGTGCCACCCAAACTTACAGGGGTGCAGATACGCAGTATTTT.

The chain recombines TRBV6-1 with TRBJ2-1; TRBD2 matches at 7 bases. V lost 4 bases, J lost 1 base, and 4 bases stayed unmatched. The CDR3 is made up of 15 amino acids. The germline V gene has CDR1 MNHNS and CDR2 SASEGT. The CDR3 spells CASSGREASYNEQFF. Written as DNA, the CDR3 is TGTGCCAGCAGTGGACGGGAGGCTTCCTACAATGAGCAGTTCTTC.

V usage is TRBV20-1 and J usage is TRBJ2-3; 9 bases map to TRBD2. Germline assignment: CDR1 DFQATT and CDR2 SNEGSKA (reference sequence). This CDR3 contains 13 residues. With 6 bases clipped from V and 5 bases from J, the junction kept 6 bases outside the gene matches. Here the CDR3 reads CSALSGSIDTQYF. Written as DNA, the CDR3 is TGCAGTGCCCTTAGCGGGAGTATAGATACGCAGTATTTT.

This clonotype was seen more than once but under ten times. This chain links TRBV19 with TRBJ2-6; D gene uncertain. The germline V gene encodes CDR1 LNHDA and CDR2 SQIVND (reference sequence). The CDR3 is 16 amino acids. Trimming took 5 bases from V and 4 from J, leaving 15 bases between them. The CDR3 nucleotides are TGTGCCAGTAGTCCGTCCTTCCTTCGAGGGGCCAACGTCCTGACTTTC. This codes for CASSPSFLRGANVLTF.

In its sample, this clonotype was seen a few times. The J gene is TRBJ2-7, the V gene TRBV7-9, with 10 bases aligning to TRBD1. Germline V gene data show CDR1 as SEHNR and CDR2 as FQNEAQ (reference sequence). V shed 8 bases, J shed 2 bases, and the junction held 3 bases outside the gene matches. The CDR3 totals 13 residues. The DNA for the CDR3 is TGTGCCAGCGCTGACAGGGGGCCCTACGAGCAGTACTTC. Translating it yields CASADRGPYEQYF.

This clonotype has only a few counts. CDR3 nucleotides: TGCAGTGCTAGAGAAGCAGGGAGGGGCACAGATACGCAGTATTTT. Translating gives CSAREAGRGTDTQYF. The chain recombines TRBV20-1 with TRBJ2-3; the match to TRBD2 covers 7 bases. V dropped 0 bases and J dropped 1; count of bases not matched to a gene: 4. The CDR3 has 15 residues. The germline gives CDR1 DFQATT, CDR2 SNEGSKA (reference sequence).

This clonotype has just a few counts. This chain connects TRBV29-1 to TRBJ2-1, with D possibly matching TRBD2 (5 bases). The length of the CDR3 is 14 residues. V lost 3 bases to trimming and J lost 3 bases, with 12 bases between them. CDR1 and CDR2 (germline): SQVTM, ANQGSEA. In DNA form, the CDR3 reads TGCAGCGTTGATTCTACCGGACTCTACAATGAGCAGTTCTTC. This codes for CSVDSTGLYNEQFF.

V is TRBV5-1 and J is TRBJ1-1; 8 bases match TRBD1. V shed 4 bases and J 5 bases; nucleotides not matched to a gene: 4. Germline loops: CDR1 SGHRS, CDR2 YFSETQ. This CDR3 is 13 amino acids long. The CDR3 spells CASSKDRDTEAFF. In nucleotides, the CDR3 is TGCGCCAGCAGCAAGGACAGGGATACTGAAGCTTTCTTT.

V and J are TRBV20-1 and TRBJ2-2, with no clear D. Germline loops: CDR1 DFQATT, CDR2 SNEGSKA (reference sequence). Trimming took 3 bases from V and 0 from J, leaving 11 bases between them. The CDR3 is 15 residues long. The CDR3 nucleotides are TGCAGTGCTAGGATCGGGCGTACGAACACCGGGGAGCTGTTTTTT. Protein sequence: CSARIGRTNTGELFF.

The chain uses TRBV30 and TRBJ1-3; D is perhaps TRBD1 (5 bases). Trimming cost V 2 bases and J 4 bases, with 18 bases left between them. The CDR3 contains 16 residues. In germline, CDR1 is GTSNPN, CDR2 SVGIG (reference sequence). In DNA form, the CDR3 reads TGTGCCTGGAGTTCAGGACTCCTGAGGGGAGGAAACACCATATATTTT. Its translation: CAWSSGLLRGGNTIYF.

This clonotype has only a few counts. The chain couples TRBV7-8 to TRBJ1-2; no clear D gene. V was trimmed by 7 bases and J by 8 bases, leaving 11 bases between them. The CDR3 spans 11 residues. Germline assignment: CDR1 SGHVS and CDR2 FQNEAQ. The chain's CDR3 is CASTSAVGYTF. Here the CDR3 DNA reads TGTGCCAGCACCTCCGCGGTGGGCTACACCTTC.

This chain connects TRBV18 to TRBJ2-5; D ambiguous. CDR1 and CDR2 (germline): KGHSH, LQKENI. Trimming cost V 0 bases and J 5 bases, with 10 bases left between them. This CDR3 comprises 14 residues. The CDR3 DNA reads as TGTGCCAGCTCACCACCGGCAGACGGGGAGACCCAGTACTTC. It codes for CASSPPADGETQYF.

V and J are TRBV4-3 and TRBJ2-7; the match to TRBD2 covers 14 bases. Germline V lookup: CDR1 LGHNA, CDR2 YSLEER. V gave up 4 bases and J gave up 3 bases; unmatched junction bases: 2. The CDR3 length is 15 residues. This CDR3 is CASSRGTSGSYEQYF. In DNA form, the CDR3 reads TGCGCCAGCAGCCGCGGGACTAGCGGGAGCTACGAGCAGTACTTC.

This clonotype occurred a few times. The chain uses TRBV20-1 and TRBJ2-1; 7 positions agree with TRBD2. This CDR3 contains 16 residues. V dropped 6 bases and J dropped 6; count of bases not matched to a gene: 17. Looked up from germline, CDR1 is DFQATT and CDR2 is SNEGSKA (reference sequence). In DNA form, the CDR3 reads TGCAGTGCCGCGTTAGGCGGGAGTAATATAGGCAATGAGCAGTTCTTC. This codes for CSAALGGSNIGNEQFF.

This clonotype rates as medium-sized (0.01 to 0.1%). The genes are TRBV10-3 and TRBJ2-1; D possibly corresponds to TRBD2 (5 bases). The CDR3 has 12 amino acids. V was clipped by 8 bases and J by 8 bases, with 13 bases between them. Germline CDR1 and CDR2: ENHRY and SYGVKD. For the CDR3, the DNA is TGTGCCATCTGGGGAGCGCGAGATGAGCAGTTCTTC. Translating gives CAIWGARDEQFF.

The J gene is TRBJ2-1, the V gene TRBV10-3; D remains ambiguous. Trimming left V 4 bases short and J 8 bases short, with 6 bases between. Germline CDR1 and CDR2: ENHRY and SYGVKD. This CDR3 contains 11 residues. The CDR3 is CAISVADEQFF. The CDR3 coding sequence is TGTGCCATCAGTGTGGCTGATGAGCAGTTCTTC.

There are a few counts of this clonotype. The V call is TRBV5-1, the J call TRBJ1-6, with 7 positions matching TRBD1. J lost 10 bases, V lost 0 bases, and 4 bases had no gene match. The length of the CDR3 is 14 residues. Germline-derived CDR1 and CDR2 are SGHRS and YFSETQ. The chain's CDR3 is CASSLGQGESPLHF. The CDR3 DNA reads TGCGCCAGCAGCTTGGGACAGGGTGAATCACCCCTCCACTTT.

The chain links TRBV20-1 to TRBJ2-2, with D tentatively TRBD1 or TRBD2 (5 bases each). The CDR3 length is 12 residues. Between the trimmed V and J ends, which lost 8 bases and 7 bases, there was a span of 14 bases. Germline values: CDR1 DFQATT, CDR2 SNEGSKA (reference sequence). The CDR3 bases are TGCAGTAGAGGGGAGCCTGGCGGGGAGCTGTTTTTT. Its protein product is CSRGEPGGELFF.

This chain links TRBV6-5 with TRBJ2-7; 8 nucleotides line up with TRBD2. Germline loops: CDR1 MNHEY, CDR2 SVGAGI. With 4 bases clipped from V and 2 bases from J, the junction kept 13 bases outside the gene matches. The CDR3 is made up of 17 amino acids. CDR3 nucleotide sequence: TGTGCCAGCAGTTCCCCGAGTTCTAGCGGGTCCACCTACGAGCAGTACTTC. Encoded protein: CASSSPSSSGSTYEQYF.

This clonotype is categorized as hyperexpanded (1% or more). This chain connects TRBV19 to TRBJ1-5; D call uncertain. This CDR3 contains 14 residues. CDR1 is LNHDA, CDR2 SQIVND, per germline (reference sequence). Trimming pared 3 bases from V and 6 bases from J, leaving 12 bases between. CDR3 amino acids: CASSIHEAGQPQHF. CDR3 coding DNA: TGTGCCAGTAGTATTCATGAAGCTGGTCAGCCCCAGCATTTT.

The chain links TRBV6-2 or TRBV6-3 to TRBJ2-7, with D perhaps TRBD2 (5 bases). Trimming took 2 bases from V and 0 from J, leaving 11 bases between them. The germline CDR1 and CDR2 sequences are MNHEY and SVGEGT. This CDR3 spans 15 amino acids. The CDR3 nucleotides are TGTGCCAGCAGTTACGCGGGTACCAGCTCCTACGAGCAGTACTTC. Amino acid sequence: CASSYAGTSSYEQYF.